This T cell receptor (beta chain) came from a study of CD8+ T cells in alopecia areata. The wider study: Patients took tofacitinib for 6 to 18 months, followed by 6 drug-free months.

Described treatment: oral pan-JAK inhibitor, 5-10 mg twice daily. Sampling of alopecia areata patients yielded lesional scalp punch biopsies as well as peripheral blood. cDNA prepared by RNA extraction and subsequent reverse transcription served as the template for sequencing. Repertoires were generated with immunoSEQ multiplex PCR, while TCRdb's copy carries only in-frame clones and drops some. The sample yields over 100,000 clones, 50% to 75% seen once. This CDR3 is 16 amino acids long. The V gene lost 4 bases and the J gene lost 1 base, with 13 bases spanning the gap. This chain connects TRBV23-1 to TRBJ2-2; D remains unclear. TRBV23-1 counts as an open reading frame of uncertain function. This sequence was found in a human donor with alopecia areata. Material: CD8+ T cells sorted from blood, obtained at week 24, from a patient treated with tofacitinib. The DNA of the CDR3 is TGCGCCAGCAGTCCCGCGACTTGGGGGAACACCGGGGAGCTGTTTTTT. This sequence encodes CASSPATWGNTGELFF.